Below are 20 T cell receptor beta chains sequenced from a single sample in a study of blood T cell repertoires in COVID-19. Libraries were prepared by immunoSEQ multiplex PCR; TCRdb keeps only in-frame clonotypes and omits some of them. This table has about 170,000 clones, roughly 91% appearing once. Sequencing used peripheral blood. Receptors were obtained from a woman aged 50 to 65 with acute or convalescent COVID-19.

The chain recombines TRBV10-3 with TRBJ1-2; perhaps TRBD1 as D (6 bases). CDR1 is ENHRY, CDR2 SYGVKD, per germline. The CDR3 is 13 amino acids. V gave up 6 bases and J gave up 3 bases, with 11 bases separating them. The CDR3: CAISETGDYGYTF. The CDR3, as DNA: TGTGCCATCAGCGAGACAGGAGACTATGGCTACACCTTC.

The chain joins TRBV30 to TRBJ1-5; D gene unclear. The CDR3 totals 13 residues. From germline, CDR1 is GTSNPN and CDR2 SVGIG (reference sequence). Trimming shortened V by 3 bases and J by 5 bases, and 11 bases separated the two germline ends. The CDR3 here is CAWRAGRDQPQHF. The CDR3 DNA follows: TGTGCCTGGAGGGCCGGGCGGGATCAGCCCCAGCATTTT.

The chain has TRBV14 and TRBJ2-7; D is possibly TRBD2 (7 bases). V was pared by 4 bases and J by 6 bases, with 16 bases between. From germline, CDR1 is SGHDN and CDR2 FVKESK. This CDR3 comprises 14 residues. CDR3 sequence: CASSLLGGAGEQYF. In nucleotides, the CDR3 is TGTGCCAGCAGCCTTTTGGGGGGGGCCGGCGAGCAGTACTTC.

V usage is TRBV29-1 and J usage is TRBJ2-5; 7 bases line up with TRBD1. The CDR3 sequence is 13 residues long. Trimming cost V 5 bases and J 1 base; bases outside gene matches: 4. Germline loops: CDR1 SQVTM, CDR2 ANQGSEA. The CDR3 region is CSVRGQTQETQYF. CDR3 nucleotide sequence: TGCAGCGTTAGGGGACAGACCCAAGAGACCCAGTACTTC. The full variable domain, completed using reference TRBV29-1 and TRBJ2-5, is SAVISQKPSRDICQRGTSLTIQCQVDSQVTMMFWYRQQPGQSLTLIATANQGSEATYESGFVIDKFPISRPNLTFSTLTVSNMSPEDSSIYLCSVRGQTQETQYFGPGTRLLVL.

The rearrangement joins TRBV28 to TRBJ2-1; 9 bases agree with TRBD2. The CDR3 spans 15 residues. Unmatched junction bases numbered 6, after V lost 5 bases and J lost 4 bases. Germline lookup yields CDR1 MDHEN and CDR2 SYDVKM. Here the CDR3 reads CASSPTSGYYNEQFF. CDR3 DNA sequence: TGTGCCAGCAGTCCAACTAGCGGGTATTACAATGAGCAGTTCTTC.

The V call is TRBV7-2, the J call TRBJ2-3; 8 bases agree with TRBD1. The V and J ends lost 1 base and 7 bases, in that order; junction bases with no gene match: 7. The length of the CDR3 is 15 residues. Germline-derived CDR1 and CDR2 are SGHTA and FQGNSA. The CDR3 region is CASSLDGNRGNTQYF. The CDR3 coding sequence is TGTGCCAGCAGCTTAGATGGGAACAGGGGGAATACGCAGTATTTT.

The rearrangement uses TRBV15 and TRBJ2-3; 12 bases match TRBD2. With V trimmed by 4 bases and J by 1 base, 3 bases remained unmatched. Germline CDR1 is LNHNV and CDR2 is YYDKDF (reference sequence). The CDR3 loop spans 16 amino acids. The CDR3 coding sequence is TGTGCCACCAGCAAGCGACTAGCGGGAGGCACAGATACGCAGTATTTT. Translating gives CATSKRLAGGTDTQYF.

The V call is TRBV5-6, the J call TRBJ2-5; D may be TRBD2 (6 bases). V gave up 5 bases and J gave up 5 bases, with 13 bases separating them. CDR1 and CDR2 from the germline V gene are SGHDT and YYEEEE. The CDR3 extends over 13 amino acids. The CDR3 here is CASSLAAEETQYF. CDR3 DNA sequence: TGTGCCAGCAGTTTAGCGGCTGAGGAGACCCAGTACTTC.

As DNA, the CDR3 is TGTGCCAGTAGTATAGCGGGAAAACTGTTTTTT. Translation gives CASSIAGKLFF. The chain recombines TRBV19 with TRBJ1-4; D unresolved. The CDR3 length is 11 residues. V was pared by 1 base and J by 10 bases, with 4 bases between. Germline CDR1 is LNHDA and CDR2 is SQIVND (reference sequence). Full variable domain (rest looked up from reference TRBV19 and TRBJ1-4): DGGITQSPKYLFRKEGQNVTLSCEQNLNHDAMYWYRQDPGQGLRLIYYSQIVNDFQKGDIAEGYSVSREKKESFPLTVTSAQKNPTAFYLCASSIAGKLFFGSGTQLSVL.

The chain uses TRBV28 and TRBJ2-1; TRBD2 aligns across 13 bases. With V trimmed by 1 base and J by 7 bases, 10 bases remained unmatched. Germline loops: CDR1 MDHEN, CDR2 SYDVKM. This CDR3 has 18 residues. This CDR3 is CASSLLRLRTSGRNEQFF. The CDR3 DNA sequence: TGTGCCAGCAGTTTATTGCGTCTACGGACTAGCGGGAGAAATGAGCAGTTCTTC.

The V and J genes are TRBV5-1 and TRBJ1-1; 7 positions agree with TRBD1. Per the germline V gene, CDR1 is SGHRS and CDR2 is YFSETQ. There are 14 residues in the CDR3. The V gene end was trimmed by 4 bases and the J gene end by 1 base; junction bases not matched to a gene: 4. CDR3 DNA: TGCGCCAGCAGCCGTTCAGGGGGGAACACTGAAGCTTTCTTT. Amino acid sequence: CASSRSGGNTEAFF.

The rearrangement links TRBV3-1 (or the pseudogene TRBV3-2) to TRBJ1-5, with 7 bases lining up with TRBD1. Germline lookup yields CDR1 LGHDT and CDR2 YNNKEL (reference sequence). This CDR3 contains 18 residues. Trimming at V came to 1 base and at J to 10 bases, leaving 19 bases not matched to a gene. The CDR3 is CASSQGYPRGPGEKPQHF. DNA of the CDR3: TGTGCCAGCAGCCAAGGTTACCCAAGGGGGCCCGGCGAGAAACCCCAGCATTTT.

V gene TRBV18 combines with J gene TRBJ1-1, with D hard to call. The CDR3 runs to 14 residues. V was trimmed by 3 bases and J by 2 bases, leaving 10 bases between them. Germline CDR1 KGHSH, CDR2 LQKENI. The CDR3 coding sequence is TGTGCCAGCTCACCTAAGCCCTCAAACACTGAAGCTTTCTTT. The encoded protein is CASSPKPSNTEAFF.

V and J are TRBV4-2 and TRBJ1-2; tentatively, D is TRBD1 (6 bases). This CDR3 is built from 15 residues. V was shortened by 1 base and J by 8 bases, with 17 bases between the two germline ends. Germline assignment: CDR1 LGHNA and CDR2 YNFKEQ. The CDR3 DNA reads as TGTGCCAGCAGCCAAGTAGGCGGGGGCCCGGTGGGCTACACCTTC. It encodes CASSQVGGGPVGYTF.

DNA of the CDR3: TGTGCCAGCAGTCCCCAGGGGTTACAAGAGACCCAGTACTTC. Encoded protein: CASSPQGLQETQYF. The chain carries TRBV6-5 and TRBJ2-5; D may be TRBD1 (6 bases). CDR3 length: 14 amino acids. The V end lost 5 bases, the J end lost 2 bases, and 12 bases lay between the germline ends. The germline V gene has CDR1 MNHEY and CDR2 SVGAGI.

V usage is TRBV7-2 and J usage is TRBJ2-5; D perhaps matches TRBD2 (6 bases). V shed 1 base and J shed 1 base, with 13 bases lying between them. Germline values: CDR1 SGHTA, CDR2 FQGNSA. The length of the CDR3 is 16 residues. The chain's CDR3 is CASSLGSGRSQETQYF. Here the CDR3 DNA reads TGTGCCAGCAGCTTAGGTAGTGGGAGGTCCCAAGAGACCCAGTACTTC.

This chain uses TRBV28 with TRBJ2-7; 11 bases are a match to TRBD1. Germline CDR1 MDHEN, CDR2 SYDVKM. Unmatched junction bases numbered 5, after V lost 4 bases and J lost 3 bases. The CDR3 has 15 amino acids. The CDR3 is CASSWGQGGDYEQYF. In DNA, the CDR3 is TGTGCCAGCAGTTGGGGACAGGGGGGGGACTACGAGCAGTACTTC.

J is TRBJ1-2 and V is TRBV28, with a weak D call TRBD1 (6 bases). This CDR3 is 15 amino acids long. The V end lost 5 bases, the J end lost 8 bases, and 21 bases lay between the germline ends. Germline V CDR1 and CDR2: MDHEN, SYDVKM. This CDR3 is CASSIRPTTGRGYTF. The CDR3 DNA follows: TGTGCCAGCAGTATCCGACCAACTACAGGGCGCGGCTACACCTTC.

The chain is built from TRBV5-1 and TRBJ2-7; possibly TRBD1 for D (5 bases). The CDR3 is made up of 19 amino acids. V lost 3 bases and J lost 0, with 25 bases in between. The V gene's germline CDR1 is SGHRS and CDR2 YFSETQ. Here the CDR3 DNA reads TGCGCCAGCAGCTCCAAAGACGTAAGACAGACGCACATCTCCTACGAGCAGTACTTC. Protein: CASSSKDVRQTHISYEQYF.

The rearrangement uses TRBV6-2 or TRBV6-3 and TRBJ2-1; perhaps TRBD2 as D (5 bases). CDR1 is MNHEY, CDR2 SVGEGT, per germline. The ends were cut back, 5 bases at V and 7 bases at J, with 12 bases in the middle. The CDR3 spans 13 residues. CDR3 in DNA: TGTGCCAGCAGTCCCCTTCCGGGAAATGAGCAGTTCTTC. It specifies CASSPLPGNEQFF.